These 9 T cell receptor beta chains came from one sample sequenced in a study of response to subunit inactivated influenza vaccine. TCRdb re-derived calls from the RT-PCR reads in MiXCR, one entry per CDR3 protein. The sample has 500,000 to 550,000 distinct CDR3 sequences; roughly 8.2% are singletons. The source material was PBMCs from blood, sampled roughly 24 months after vaccination. The source is a man aged 50 to 69 who received an inactivated influenza vaccine.

This clonotype was seen ten or more times. The chain carries TRBV25-1 and TRBJ2-6; D tentatively fits TRBD1 or TRBD2 (6 bases each). CDR1 MGHDK and CDR2 SYGVNS come from the germline V gene. This CDR3 spans 16 amino acids. The V and J ends lost 5 bases and 0 bases respectively, with 11 bases between them. The CDR3 reads CASSKGEASGANVLTF. The CDR3 nucleotides are TGTGCCAGCAGTAAGGGGGAGGCCTCTGGGGCCAACGTCCTGACTTTC.

The sample holds many counts of this clonotype. The V and J genes are TRBV7-2 and TRBJ1-1; D may be TRBD1 (6 bases). CDR3 length: 16 amino acids. In germline, CDR1 is SGHTA, CDR2 FQGNSA. Trimming cost V 0 bases and J 4 bases, with 15 bases left between them. CDR3 in DNA: TGTGCCAGCAGCTTAGCCAACAGGGTTTTGGGCACTGAAGCTTTCTTT. It encodes CASSLANRVLGTEAFF.

This clonotype turned up a few times. In DNA form, the CDR3 reads TGTGCCAGCAGCCACGGGGTTACCGGGGAGCTGTTTTTT. As protein: CASSHGVTGELFF. The chain links TRBV6-1 to TRBJ2-2; TRBD2 is a possible D gene (5 bases). The CDR3 covers 13 residues. Germline V lookup: CDR1 MNHNS, CDR2 SASEGT. Trimming shortened V by 6 bases and J by 5 bases, and 10 bases separated the two germline ends.

The rearrangement links TRBV6-2 or TRBV6-3 to TRBJ1-2; D is possibly TRBD1 (5 bases). The germline V and J ends were trimmed by 6 bases and 3 bases, with 23 bases remaining between them. The CDR3 covers 17 residues. The germline CDR1 and CDR2 sequences are MNHEY and SVGEGT. The CDR3 reads CASRLGRAIRIHYGYTF. The DNA of the CDR3 is TGTGCCAGCAGGCTGGGACGAGCAATACGGATTCACTATGGCTACACCTTC.

This clonotype was seen many times. The chain uses TRBV11-3 and TRBJ2-2, with 10 bases identical to TRBD1. V trimming: 1 base; J trimming: 4 bases; junction bases outside the gene matches: 3. Germline CDR1 is SGHNT and CDR2 is YENEEA. This CDR3 region has 16 residues. The CDR3 sequence: CASSLVTGGSTGELFF. The CDR3 nucleotides are TGTGCCAGCAGCTTAGTGACAGGGGGCTCCACCGGGGAGCTGTTTTTT.

The gene calls are TRBV6-1 and TRBJ2-7; 8 bases align to TRBD1. The germline CDR1 and CDR2 sequences are MNHNS and SASEGT. This CDR3 contains 14 residues. V lost 6 bases to trimming and J lost 5 bases; unmatched junction nucleotides: 9. The CDR3 nucleotides read TGTGCCAGCAGCAGCGGACAGGGTCGAGACGAGCAGTACTTC. This encodes CASSSGQGRDEQYF.

This clonotype was counted at least ten times. CDR3 sequence reads: CASSLYADEQYF. As DNA, the CDR3 is TGTGCCAGCAGCCTCTACGCCGACGAGCAGTACTTC. This chain links TRBV12-3 or TRBV12-4 with TRBJ2-7; D is ambiguous. CDR3 length equals 12 residues. V was shortened by 6 bases and J by 5 bases, with 11 bases between the two germline ends.

The rearrangement uses TRBV10-3 and TRBJ2-2; D might be TRBD1 (6 bases). This CDR3 comprises 17 residues. V was shortened by 6 bases and J by 0 bases, with 17 bases between the two germline ends. Germline assignment: CDR1 ENHRY and CDR2 SYGVKD. The CDR3 is CAIRGVDRSPNTGELFF. The CDR3 region has the DNA TGTGCCATCAGGGGAGTAGACAGGTCTCCGAACACCGGGGAGCTGTTTTTT.

On this clonotype: A much larger clonotype is one base distant, so this may be a read error. This chain uses TRBV24-1 with TRBJ2-3; unclear D gene. Germline V gives CDR1 KGHDR, CDR2 SFDVKD. V lost 8 bases and J lost 0, with 8 bases in between. The CDR3 totals 13 residues. CDR3: CATIGESTDTQYF. The CDR3 coding sequence is TGTGCCACCATTGGCGAAAGCACAGATACGCAGTATTTT.